This TCR beta chain was found in a study of T-cell memory formation after mild COVID-19. The CDR3 has 13 amino acids. The germline gives CDR1 MGHDK, CDR2 SYGVNS. Trimming cost V 2 bases and J 12 bases, with 14 bases left between them. TCRdb independently ran MiXCR on the 5' RACE reads; one entry per CDR3 protein. Here the sample spans around 200,000 distinct CDR3 sequences, roughly 27% being singletons. A few counts support this clonotype. The target antigen is unknown. Study outcomes and limitations: The study found contracting CD4+ clones mainly in CM and EM and contracting CD8+ clones in EMRA.

The sequence came from an adult woman who had mild COVID-19 (a few samples of this study predate the infection). Cell type and time point are not known. Sequencing used PBMCs or a T cell subset sorted from them (not recorded which). The rearrangement joins TRBV25-1 to TRBJ2-1, with D possibly matching TRBD1 (6 bases). CDR3 nucleotides: TGTGCCAGCAGTGAACAAAACAGGGTTTCGCAGTTCTTC. This sequence encodes CASSEQNRVSQFF.